The text below deals with one T cell receptor beta chain. The antigen remains undetermined. This sample was taken from a study of regulatory T cells in long-lasting Graves disease. To make TCR beta libraries, researchers used iRepertoire HTBI primers and Arm-PCR of CDR3 regions. Per the original data handling: Identification of gene segments yielded more than 60 TRBV and 14 TRBJ across samples. From the multiplex PCR reads, TCRdb called clonotypes with MiXCR, one entry per CDR3 protein. None of the V and J calls come from the authors' own analysis; TCRdb made them. The sample includes about 430,000 distinct CDR3 sequences, about 15% of them seen just once. Study-wide points: Newly diagnosed Graves' patients exceeded persistent ones in TCR diversity. TRBV28 was favored in persistent disease, as were TRBJ1-2 and TRBJ2-5.

The CDR3 consists of 15 residues. Germline V gene data show CDR1 as WSHSY and CDR2 as SAAADI. Between the trimmed V and J ends, which lost 5 bases and 3 bases, there was a span of 14 bases. Time point described: newly diagnosed GD, antithyroid drugs for less than 3 months. PBMC RNA served as the TCR library source. The same sample was also used in a study of T cells in Graves' hyperthyroidism and ophthalmopathy.

Sample: peripheral blood mononuclear cells (PBMCs), taken at new diagnosis, from a patient treated with antithyroid drugs. The chain links TRBV10-2 to TRBJ2-1, with a tentative D call TRBD2 (6 bases). This TCR came from a woman in her thirties or forties with Graves disease. In nucleotides, the CDR3 is TGCGCCAGCAGTACTTTGGCGGGGAGCTACAATGAGCAGTTCTTC. Residues: CASSTLAGSYNEQFF.